This note documents a single T cell receptor (beta chain) sequence. This sample was included in a study of blood T cell repertoires in COVID-19. At the level of the study: Material from acute and convalescent COVID-19 was sourced from the United States, Italy and Spain.

The germline gives CDR1 MRHNA, CDR2 SNTAGT. With 6 bases removed from V and 6 bases from J, the gap between germline ends came to 14 bases. The CDR3 contains 13 residues. Authors' processing steps: The authors estimated nucleated cell counts from reference gene primer amplification. The data were produced by immunoSEQ multiplex PCR, yet TCRdb's version contains in-frame clones alone and is incomplete. Clone size and V and J calls were adopted from that table, with D and trimming inferred from the DNA. The data show around 280,000 clones, approximately 89% seen once. The V gene is TRBV6-4, the J gene TRBJ1-1; D perhaps matches TRBD1 (5 bases). The sequenced material came from peripheral blood. The sequence came from a woman aged 25-40 years with COVID-19, enrolled during active disease. The CDR3 here is CASSPAGVPEAFF. In DNA form, the CDR3 reads TGTGCCAGCAGCCCGGCGGGGGTCCCTGAAGCTTTCTTT.